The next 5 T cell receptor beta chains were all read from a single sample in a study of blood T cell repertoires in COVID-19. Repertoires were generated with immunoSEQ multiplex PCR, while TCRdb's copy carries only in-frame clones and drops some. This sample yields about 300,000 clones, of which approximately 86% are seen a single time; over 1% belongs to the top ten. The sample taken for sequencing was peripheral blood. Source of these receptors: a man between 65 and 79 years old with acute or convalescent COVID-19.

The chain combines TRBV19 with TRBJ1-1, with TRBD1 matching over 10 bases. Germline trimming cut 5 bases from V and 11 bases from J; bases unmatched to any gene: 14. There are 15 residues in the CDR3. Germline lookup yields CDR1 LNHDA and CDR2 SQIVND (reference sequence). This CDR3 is CASSSATGGPTWAFF. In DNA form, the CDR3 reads TGTGCCAGTAGTTCAGCGACAGGGGGCCCCACGTGGGCTTTCTTT.

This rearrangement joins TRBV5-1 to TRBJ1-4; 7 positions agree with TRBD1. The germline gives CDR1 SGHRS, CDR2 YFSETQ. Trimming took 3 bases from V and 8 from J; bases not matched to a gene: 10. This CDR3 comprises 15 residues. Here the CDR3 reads CASSWRTGQKEKLFF. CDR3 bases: TGCGCCAGCAGCTGGAGGACAGGCCAGAAAGAAAAACTGTTTTTT. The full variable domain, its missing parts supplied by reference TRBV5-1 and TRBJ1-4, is KAGVTQTPRYLIKTRGQQVTLSCSPISGHRSVSWYQQTPGQGLQFLFEYFSETQRNKGNFPGRFSGRQFSNSRSEMNVSTLELGDSALYLCASSWRTGQKEKLFFGSGTQLSVL.

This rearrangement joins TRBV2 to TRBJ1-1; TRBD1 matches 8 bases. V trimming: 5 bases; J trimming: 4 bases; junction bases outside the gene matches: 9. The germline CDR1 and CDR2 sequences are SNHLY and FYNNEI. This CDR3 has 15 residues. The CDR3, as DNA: TGTGCCAGCAGTACCCGGCCAGGGGGCACCACTGAAGCTTTCTTT. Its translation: CASSTRPGGTTEAFF. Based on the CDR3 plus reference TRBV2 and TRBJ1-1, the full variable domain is EPEVTQTPSHQVTQMGQEVILRCVPISNHLYFYWYRQILGQKVEFLVSFYNNEISEKSEIFDDQFSVERPDGSNFTLKIRSTKLEDSAMYFCASSTRPGGTTEAFFGQGTRLTVV.

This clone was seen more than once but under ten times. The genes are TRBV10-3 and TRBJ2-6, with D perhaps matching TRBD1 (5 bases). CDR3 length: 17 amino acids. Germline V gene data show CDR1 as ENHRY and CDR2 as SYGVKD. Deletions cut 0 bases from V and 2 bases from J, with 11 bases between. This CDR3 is CAISESRALPGANVLTF. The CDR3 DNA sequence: TGTGCCATCAGTGAGTCCAGGGCCTTACCTGGGGCCAACGTCCTGACTTTC.

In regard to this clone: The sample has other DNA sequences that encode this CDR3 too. The CDR3 region has the DNA TGTGCCAGCTCACCAGGGCAGGGATCCTACGAGCAGTACTTC. This codes for CASSPGQGSYEQYF. The chain recombines TRBV18 with TRBJ2-7; possibly TRBD1 for D (5 bases). CDR3 length: 14 residues. The germline V gene encodes CDR1 KGHSH and CDR2 LQKENI. V was trimmed by 2 bases and J by 1 base, leaving 9 bases between them. The full variable domain, with the rest looked up from reference TRBV18 and TRBJ2-7, is NAGVMQNPRHLVRRRGQEARLRCSPMKGHSHVYWYRQLPEEGLKFMVYLQKENIIDESGMPKERFSAEFPKEGPSILRIQQVVRGDSAAYFCASSPGQGSYEQYFGPGTRLTVT.